This TCR beta chain was sequenced in a study of shared clonotypes between healthy human individuals. Study context: Aged 18 to 49, the donors were a couple of women and a few men.

Per the original methods: Because ImmunoSEQ provided only junction sequences with no quality scores, the filtering differed. Generated by immunoSEQ multiplex PCR, the TCRdb table keeps only in-frame clones and is missing some. That table gives V, J and clone size, and the DNA gave D and trimming. The repertoire consists of some 490,000 clones, with more than 65% occurring once and the leading ten covering about 12%. Donors were healthy HIV-negative adults without recently reported acute infections or vaccinations. Nashville, Tennessee was home to all donors, each a Caucasian adult. This TCR was sampled from a woman between 40 and 55 years old in good health. Some clones in this sample may be carry-over from other donors' samples. Sequencing was done on a sample of PBMCs.

This CDR3 is CASSEDPRKNTEAFF. In nucleotides, the CDR3 is TGTGCCAGCAGTGAAGACCCCCGTAAGAACACTGAAGCTTTCTTT. The gene calls are TRBV6-1 and TRBJ1-1; no definite D call. Trimming pared 1 base from V and 1 base from J, leaving 10 bases between. Germline V lookup: CDR1 MNHNS, CDR2 SASEGT. The CDR3 consists of 15 residues.